These 5 T cell receptor beta chains originate from one sample sequenced in a study of CD8 T cells in Susac syndrome. The RNA, roughly 0.5 to 1 ug, was put through reverse transcription using random hexamers. TCRdb analysed the immunoSEQ multiplex PCR reads with MiXCR anew, one entry per CDR3 protein. This table holds about 300,000 distinct CDR3 sequences, roughly 90% found once. The sequencing input was CD8+ T cells from PBMCs. The origin of the receptors is a human donor with multiple sclerosis.

This clonotype was recorded a few times. This sequence joins TRBV28 and TRBJ2-3, with 7 bases fitting TRBD2. The CDR3 covers 17 residues. V shed 5 bases and J 0 bases; nucleotides not matched to a gene: 11. Germline assignment: CDR1 MDHEN and CDR2 SYDVKM. The CDR3 reads CASSRQLTSESTDTQYF. CDR3 sequence (DNA): TGTGCCAGCAGTAGACAGTTAACTAGCGAAAGCACAGATACGCAGTATTTT.

This chain links TRBV7-9 with TRBJ2-1, with D unclear. The V end was cut by 3 bases, the J end by 4 bases, with 16 bases between. Germline V gene sequence: CDR1 SEHNR, CDR2 FQNEAQ (reference sequence). The CDR3 length is 16 residues. The CDR3 spells CASSLIPQTPYNEQFF. The CDR3 nucleotides read TGTGCCAGCAGCTTGATACCCCAGACACCATACAATGAGCAGTTCTTC.

The J gene is TRBJ2-1, the V gene TRBV19; D may be TRBD1 (5 bases). Germline V gene data show CDR1 as LNHDA and CDR2 as SQIVND (reference sequence). The CDR3 is 13 amino acids. In DNA form, the CDR3 reads TGTGCGACCACAGGAACAAACTACAATGAGCAGTTCTTC. Translated: CATTGTNYNEQFF.

V gene TRBV11-1 combines with J gene TRBJ2-7; D gene ambiguous. CDR1 and CDR2 from the germline V gene are SGHAT and FQDESV (reference sequence). Trimming removed 0 bases at V and 7 bases at J, with 10 bases between. The CDR3 extends over 13 amino acids. CDR3 DNA sequence: TGTGCCAGCAGCTTAGCCCGAGGATGGGAGCAGTACTTC. Translation gives CASSLARGWEQYF.

The rearrangement uses TRBV20-1 and TRBJ2-1; no clear D gene. V lost 6 bases, J lost 5 bases, and 8 bases lay in between. CDR3 length: 11 amino acids. Germline loops: CDR1 DFQATT, CDR2 SNEGSKA (reference sequence). The CDR3 region is CSAPHNNEQFF. DNA for the CDR3: TGCAGTGCCCCTCATAACAATGAGCAGTTCTTC.